These 12 T cell receptor beta chains share one sample of origin, sequenced in a study of T cell responses to AZD1222 COVID-19 vaccine. Measured with immunoSEQ multiplex PCR; TCRdb has only the in-frame clones, and not every one. This sample yields roughly 110,000 clones, of which around 91% are seen a single time; 22% belongs to the top ten. Sequenced here: peripheral blood, sampled on day 0 of AZD1222 vaccination. Source of these receptors: an adult in good health.

The V gene is TRBV5-4, the J gene TRBJ1-2; D gene uncertain. There are 16 residues in the CDR3. Per germline, CDR1 SGHNT and CDR2 YYREEE (reference sequence). V lost 0 bases, J lost 4 bases, and 16 bases lay in between. The CDR3 coding sequence is TGTGCCAGCAGCTTGGGGTCCGGGGATACCTCCTATGGCTACACCTTC. Protein: CASSLGSGDTSYGYTF.

This rearrangement joins TRBV7-9 to TRBJ2-3; D ambiguous. Trimming removed 3 bases from V and 5 bases from J, with 3 bases in between. CDR1 SEHNR and CDR2 FQNEAQ come from the germline V gene (reference sequence). The CDR3 consists of 11 residues. CDR3 bases: TGTGCCAGCAGCTTTGGAGATACGCAGTATTTT. This codes for CASSFGDTQYF.

This chain uses TRBV15 with TRBJ2-3, with unresolved D. This CDR3 has 13 residues. V was shortened by 8 bases and J by 1 base, with 10 bases between the two germline ends. Germline V gene lookup returns CDR1 LNHNV and CDR2 YYDKDF (reference sequence). The CDR3 sequence is CATGSGRTDTQYF. CDR3 sequence (DNA): TGTGCCACCGGGTCGGGCCGCACAGATACGCAGTATTTT.

The chain has TRBV10-3 and TRBJ2-2, with D possibly being TRBD2 (5 bases). Germline-derived CDR1 and CDR2 are ENHRY and SYGVKD. V was shortened by 10 bases and J by 4 bases, with 13 bases between the two germline ends. This CDR3 spans 13 amino acids. The CDR3 sequence is CAKSEGGTGELFF. For the CDR3, the DNA is TGTGCCAAATCTGAGGGCGGCACCGGGGAGCTGTTTTTT.

The genes are TRBV28 and TRBJ1-6, with a tentative D call TRBD1 (6 bases). The germline V and J ends were trimmed by 10 bases and 7 bases, with 17 bases remaining between them. The CDR3 runs 14 residues. Germline V gives CDR1 MDHEN, CDR2 SYDVKM. This chain's CDR3 is CAIFSGQNNSPLHF. The CDR3 nucleotides are TGTGCCATTTTTTCGGGACAAAACAATTCACCCCTCCACTTT.

The V gene is TRBV13, the J gene TRBJ1-2; unclear D gene. CDR3 length: 14 amino acids. The V end lost 7 bases, the J end lost 2 bases, and 14 bases lay between the germline ends. In germline, CDR1 is PRHDT, CDR2 FYEKMQ (reference sequence). The CDR3 region has the DNA TGTGCCAGCACCCCTGGACCGTACAACTATGGCTACACCTTC. Translating it yields CASTPGPYNYGYTF.

The table lists this clone with a count of one. The chain employs TRBV5-4 and TRBJ1-2; perhaps TRBD1 as D (6 bases). Trimming removed 2 bases from V and 2 bases from J, with 13 bases in between. Germline V gene lookup returns CDR1 SGHNT and CDR2 YYREEE (reference sequence). This CDR3 has 15 amino acids. The CDR3 reads CASSLRQALNYGYTF. The CDR3 DNA reads as TGTGCCAGCAGCTTACGACAGGCCCTGAACTATGGCTACACCTTC.

V usage is TRBV6-1 and J usage is TRBJ2-2; D unresolved. Germline values: CDR1 MNHNS, CDR2 SASEGT. V was shortened by 3 bases and J by 3 bases, with 11 bases between the two germline ends. This CDR3 comprises 15 residues. The CDR3, as DNA: TGTGCCAGCAGTGACGTCCGTATGGACACCGGGGAGCTGTTTTTT. Amino acid sequence: CASSDVRMDTGELFF.

The genes are TRBV29-1 and TRBJ1-3; no clear D gene. CDR1 is SQVTM, CDR2 ANQGSEA, per germline. The germline V and J ends were trimmed by 1 base and 0 bases, with 4 bases remaining between them. The CDR3 length is 13 residues. In nucleotides, the CDR3 is TGCAGCGTTGAAGGTGACTCTGGAAACACCATATATTTT. The encoded protein is CSVEGDSGNTIYF.

The chain combines TRBV5-6 with TRBJ2-3, with a weak D call TRBD2 (6 bases). The CDR3 has 15 residues. With 0 bases removed from V and 1 base from J, the gap between germline ends came to 9 bases. Looked up from germline, CDR1 is SGHDT and CDR2 is YYEEEE. Here the CDR3 DNA reads TGTGCCAGCAGCTTGGTTCCGGGGGGCACAGATACGCAGTATTTT. This sequence encodes CASSLVPGGTDTQYF.

The sample holds one count of this clone. The chain employs TRBV11-2 and TRBJ1-2; weak D call: TRBD1 (5 bases). This CDR3 spans 15 amino acids. Trimming removed 4 bases at V and 2 bases at J, with 14 bases between. CDR1 is SGHAT and CDR2 is FQNNGV in the germline V gene. The CDR3: CASSSQGRGNYGYTF. In nucleotides, the CDR3 is TGTGCCAGCAGCTCCCAAGGGAGGGGCAACTATGGCTACACCTTC.

The chain recombines TRBV6-5 with TRBJ1-2; no reliable D call. V dropped 2 bases and J dropped 4 bases, with 11 bases sitting between them. Germline V gene data show CDR1 as MNHEY and CDR2 as SVGAGI. CDR3 length: 14 amino acids. CDR3 in DNA: TGTGCCAGCAGTTACAGGTCCCAAGGCTATGGCTACACCTTC. Translation gives CASSYRSQGYGYTF.